The 26 T cell receptor beta chains below all came from one sample that was sequenced in a study of T cells in Graves' hyperthyroidism and ophthalmopathy. TCR beta CDR3 regions were amplified from RNA. Initially, a first-round RT-PCR of the TCR CDR3 employed the HTBI primer set. From the multiplex PCR reads, TCRdb called clonotypes with MiXCR, one entry per CDR3 protein. The sample includes some 460,000 distinct CDR3 sequences, around 16% seen only once; the top ten take roughly 8%. The sequencing sample was made of blood. These receptors were taken from a woman aged 18-35 years with Graves' hyperthyroidism.

The V gene is TRBV6-1, the J gene TRBJ2-6, with 8 bases that match TRBD1. Germline loops: CDR1 MNHNS, CDR2 SASEGT. The V and J ends lost 5 bases and 0 bases, in that order; junction bases with no gene match: 3. The CDR3 loop spans 16 amino acids. CDR3 in DNA: TGTGCCAGCAGTAGACAGGGGAACTCTGGGGCCAACGTCCTGACTTTC. It is translated as CASSRQGNSGANVLTF.

This chain connects TRBV5-8 to TRBJ1-1, with a possible D match to TRBD1 (5 bases). The V gene lost 2 bases and the J gene lost 0 bases, with 8 bases spanning the gap. This CDR3 region has 14 residues. Germline V lookup: CDR1 SGHTS, CDR2 YDEGEE. CDR3 bases: TGTGCCAGCAGCTTTTGGGGGATGAACACTGAAGCTTTCTTT. Translated, it gives CASSFWGMNTEAFF.

This clonotype has at least ten counts. The rearrangement uses TRBV7-2 and TRBJ2-7; 7 nucleotides match TRBD1. V trimming: 5 bases; J trimming: 2 bases; junction bases outside the gene matches: 9. The CDR3 contains 15 residues. CDR1 is SGHTA, CDR2 FQGNSA, per germline. This CDR3 is CASSETGRGPYEQYF. CDR3 in DNA: TGTGCCAGCAGCGAAACGGGTAGGGGGCCCTACGAGCAGTACTTC.

The table lists this clonotype with many counts. The chain links TRBV10-3 to TRBJ1-2; tentative D call: TRBD1 (5 bases). This CDR3 has 13 amino acids. V gave up 3 bases and J gave up 6 bases, with 11 bases separating them. CDR1 is ENHRY and CDR2 is SYGVKD in the germline V gene. In nucleotides, the CDR3 is TGTGCCATCAGTGACCGGGGGGACCATGGCTACACCTTC. Its translation is CAISDRGDHGYTF.

This clonotype was seen a few times. The rearrangement links TRBV30 to TRBJ2-5, with 8 nucleotides matching TRBD2. Germline V CDR1 and CDR2: GTSNPN, SVGIG (reference sequence). V was pared by 1 base and J by 2 bases, with 6 bases of the junction left unmatched. This CDR3 is built from 15 residues. CDR3 in amino acids: CAWSEKIAGQETQYF. Written as DNA, the CDR3 is TGTGCCTGGAGTGAGAAAATAGCGGGACAAGAGACCCAGTACTTC.

This clonotype was counted many times. CDR3 coding DNA: TGTGCCAGCAGCACGGAGGGCGGGGGCCTCTCCTACGAGCAGTACTTC. Translation gives CASSTEGGGLSYEQYF. The genes are TRBV5-6 and TRBJ2-7, with D perhaps matching TRBD2 (7 bases). CDR1 and CDR2 from the germline V gene are SGHDT and YYEEEE. This CDR3 spans 16 amino acids. The ends were cut back, 4 bases at V and 0 bases at J, with 17 bases in the middle.

This clonotype was detected ten times or more. The rearrangement joins TRBV30 to TRBJ2-7; D perhaps matches TRBD2 (5 bases). From germline, CDR1 is GTSNPN and CDR2 SVGIG (reference sequence). The CDR3 consists of 12 residues. Trimming removed 1 base at V and 2 bases at J, with 6 bases between. CDR3: CAWSAGTYEQYF. The CDR3 nucleotides are TGTGCCTGGAGTGCGGGAACCTACGAGCAGTACTTC.

A few counts support this clonotype. This sequence joins TRBV6-5 and TRBJ2-5; no reliable D call. CDR1 and CDR2 from the germline V gene are MNHEY and SVGAGI. The CDR3 totals 15 residues. Trimming pared 0 bases from V and 5 bases from J, leaving 13 bases between. CDR3 in DNA: TGTGCCAGCAGTTACTCCACGGATAACTGGGAGACCCAGTACTTC. Amino acid sequence: CASSYSTDNWETQYF.

The CDR3 nucleotides read TGTGCCAGCAGCGTCTGGGGCGGGGCCGGAGGGACCCAGTACTTC. Amino acids: CASSVWGGAGGTQYF. The chain uses TRBV9 and TRBJ2-5, with D perhaps matching TRBD2 (6 bases). In germline, CDR1 is SGDLS, CDR2 YYNGEE. Trimming left V 2 bases short and J 7 bases short, with 18 bases between. There are 15 residues in the CDR3.

Ten or more counts support this clonotype. The chain links TRBV7-8 to TRBJ1-4, with a possible D match to TRBD1 (5 bases). V was shortened by 3 bases and J by 3 bases, with 14 bases between the two germline ends. The length of the CDR3 is 16 residues. Germline-derived CDR1 and CDR2 are SGHVS and FQNEAQ. CDR3 DNA: TGTGCCAGCAGCTTGGGGACGTTCCCGGCTAATGAAAAACTGTTTTTT. Translating it yields CASSLGTFPANEKLFF.

In this sample, this clonotype turned up many times. This chain joins TRBV19 and TRBJ1-5; D unresolved. There are 15 residues in the CDR3. The germline V gene encodes CDR1 LNHDA and CDR2 SQIVND (reference sequence). Trimming removed 5 bases at V and 1 base at J, with 12 bases between. The CDR3 protein is CASSVRAVSNQPQHF. The CDR3 DNA follows: TGTGCCAGTAGTGTCCGGGCTGTCAGCAATCAGCCCCAGCATTTT.

This clonotype was observed a handful of times. It may be a read error: a sequence one base away is much more abundant. V gene TRBV12-3 or TRBV12-4 combines with J gene TRBJ2-5, with TRBD1 as a possible D gene (5 bases). This CDR3 is built from 11 residues. CDR3 loop: CASNLTAGMYF. CDR3 in DNA: TGTGCCAGCAATTTAACGGCAGGGATGTACTTC.

As regards this clonotype: A read error may be the cause here, since a much bigger clone is one base away. The chain links TRBV6-1 to TRBJ2-7; D is uncertain. CDR3 length: 10 amino acids. Germline V gene sequence: CDR1 MNHNS, CDR2 SASEGT. The CDR3, as DNA: TGTGCAGAAGGCAGATACGAGCAGTACTTC. The encoded protein is CAEGRYEQYF.

This clonotype was counted at least ten times. The rearrangement links TRBV2 to TRBJ2-7, with D unclear. The length of the CDR3 is 14 residues. Germline V gene lookup returns CDR1 SNHLY and CDR2 FYNNEI. V was shortened by 2 bases and J by 2 bases, with 10 bases between the two germline ends. CDR3 sequence (DNA): TGTGCCAGCAGTGAAAGAGGATCCACCTACGAGCAGTACTTC. Protein: CASSERGSTYEQYF.

This clonotype was recorded many times. The V call is TRBV2, the J call TRBJ2-7; perhaps TRBD2 as D (6 bases). The CDR3 has 15 residues. The germline V gene encodes CDR1 SNHLY and CDR2 FYNNEI. Trimming removed 6 bases from V and 0 bases from J, with 15 bases in between. In DNA form, the CDR3 reads TGTGCCAGCAGGAGGAGGGCATTAAGCTCCTACGAGCAGTACTTC. It is translated as CASRRRALSSYEQYF.

This clonotype occurred many times. This rearrangement joins TRBV9 to TRBJ2-3; a weak D match, TRBD1 (6 bases). V was trimmed by 4 bases and J by 0 bases, leaving 12 bases between them. The CDR3 extends over 15 amino acids. In germline, CDR1 is SGDLS, CDR2 YYNGEE. CDR3 amino acids: CASSPLGQSTDTQYF. CDR3 coding DNA: TGTGCCAGCAGCCCCCTCGGACAGAGCACAGATACGCAGTATTTT.

Concerning this clonotype: A much larger clone differs from this one at a single base, so this may be a read error. The genes are TRBV20-1 and TRBJ1-2; D not certain. CDR1 is DFQATT and CDR2 is SNEGSKA in the germline V gene (reference sequence). V gave up 0 bases and J gave up 6 bases, with 11 bases separating them. This CDR3 has 13 residues. CDR3 in DNA: TGCAGTGCTAGAGAAAGGTTTCCGGATGGCTACACCTTC. It encodes CSARERFPDGYTF.

This clonotype appeared many times. The rearrangement joins TRBV9 to TRBJ2-1; 11 nucleotides agree with TRBD2. J was trimmed by 6 bases and V by 0 bases; bases with no gene match: 8. There are 17 residues in the CDR3. CDR1 is SGDLS, CDR2 YYNGEE, per germline. In DNA form, the CDR3 reads TGTGCCAGCAGCGTAGGGCTAGCGGGAGGACAAGGCAATGAGCAGTTCTTC. Translated: CASSVGLAGGQGNEQFF.

This clonotype appeared many times. CDR3 nucleotides: TGCAGTGCGATGGGAGTTAGCACAGATACGCAGTATTTT. Amino acid sequence: CSAMGVSTDTQYF. This chain uses TRBV20-1 with TRBJ2-3; a weak D match, TRBD2 (5 bases). CDR1 and CDR2 from the germline V gene are DFQATT and SNEGSKA (reference sequence). V lost 6 bases to trimming and J lost 0 bases, with 10 bases between them. This CDR3 spans 13 amino acids.

The chain uses TRBV20-1 and TRBJ1-2; weak D call: TRBD1 (5 bases). Germline CDR1 is DFQATT and CDR2 is SNEGSKA (reference sequence). The CDR3 has 12 residues. V lost 7 bases, J lost 1 base, and 10 bases lay in between. The DNA for the CDR3 is TGCAGTGTCCGAGACAGTAACTATGGCTACACCTTC. Translation: CSVRDSNYGYTF.

This clonotype occurred many times. The chain uses TRBV7-3 and TRBJ1-5; tentative D call: TRBD1 (6 bases). CDR1 and CDR2 from the germline V gene are SGHTA and FQGTGA. The CDR3 runs to 13 residues. Trimming left V 2 bases short and J 4 bases short, with 6 bases between. For the CDR3, the DNA is TGTGCCAGCAGCTTAGACAGGAATCAGCCCCAGCATTTT. This gives the protein CASSLDRNQPQHF.

This sequence joins TRBV20-1 and TRBJ2-7, with 11 nucleotides matching TRBD2. From germline, CDR1 is DFQATT and CDR2 SNEGSKA (reference sequence). The J segment lost 7 bases and the V segment lost 6 bases, leaving 20 bases of the junction unmatched. The CDR3 consists of 17 residues. The CDR3 DNA follows: TGCAGTGCCTTCCAAACCGAATCTGGGACTAGCGGCCGGGAGCAGTACTTC. Protein sequence: CSAFQTESGTSGREQYF.

This clonotype was picked up a small number of times. The chain combines TRBV11-3 with TRBJ2-1, with 7 positions matching TRBD2. V lost 2 bases and J lost 4; bases outside the gene matches: 14. The CDR3 totals 18 residues. CDR1 SGHNT and CDR2 YENEEA come from the germline V gene. The CDR3 DNA sequence: TGTGCCAGCAGCTTACGGACTAGACCTCACCCGAATTACAATGAGCAGTTCTTC. The encoded protein is CASSLRTRPHPNYNEQFF.

Many counts were recorded for this clonotype. CDR3 nucleotide sequence: TGTGCCAGCAGTGTACCGGGACTAGGAGGCTACACCTTC. This encodes CASSVPGLGGYTF. V gene TRBV28 combines with J gene TRBJ1-2, with D tentatively TRBD1 (5 bases). The germline gives CDR1 MDHEN, CDR2 SYDVKM. The CDR3 has 13 residues. The V and J ends lost 5 bases and 8 bases respectively, with 15 bases between them.

This clonotype was seen ten or more times. The chain employs TRBV10-3 and TRBJ2-7, with TRBD1 matching 7 bases. Germline CDR1 ENHRY, CDR2 SYGVKD. The CDR3 contains 14 residues. V was pared by 3 bases and J by 4 bases, with 6 bases of the junction left unmatched. CDR3 amino acids: CAISEQGLGYEQYF. The CDR3 nucleotides read TGTGCCATCAGTGAACAGGGGCTAGGGTACGAGCAGTACTTC.

This clonotype was observed many times. The V gene is TRBV3-1, the J gene TRBJ2-7; 15 nucleotides agree with TRBD2. V gave up 8 bases and J gave up 2 bases; unmatched junction bases: 7. This CDR3 is 16 amino acids long. Germline V gene lookup returns CDR1 LGHDT and CDR2 YNNKEL (reference sequence). The CDR3 bases are TGTGCCAGCGCGGGACTAGCGGGGGGCCTTGCCTACGAGCAGTACTTC. This sequence encodes CASAGLAGGLAYEQYF.